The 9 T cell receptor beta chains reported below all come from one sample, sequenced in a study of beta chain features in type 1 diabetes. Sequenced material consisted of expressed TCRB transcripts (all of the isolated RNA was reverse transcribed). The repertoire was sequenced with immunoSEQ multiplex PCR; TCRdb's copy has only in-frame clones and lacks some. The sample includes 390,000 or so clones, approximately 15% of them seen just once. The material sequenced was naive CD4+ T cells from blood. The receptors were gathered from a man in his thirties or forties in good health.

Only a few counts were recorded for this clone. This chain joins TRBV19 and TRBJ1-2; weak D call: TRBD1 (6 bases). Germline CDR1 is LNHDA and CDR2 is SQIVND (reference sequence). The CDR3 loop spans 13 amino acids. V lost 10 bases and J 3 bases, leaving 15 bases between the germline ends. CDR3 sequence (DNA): TGTGCCACCGGCCCCCGGGGGCACTATGGCTACACCTTC. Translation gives CATGPRGHYGYTF.

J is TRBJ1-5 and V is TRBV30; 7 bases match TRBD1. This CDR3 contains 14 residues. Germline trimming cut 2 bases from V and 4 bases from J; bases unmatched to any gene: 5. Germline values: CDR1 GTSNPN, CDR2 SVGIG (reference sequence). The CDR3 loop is CAWSLQGVNQPQHF. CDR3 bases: TGTGCCTGGAGTCTCCAGGGGGTGAATCAGCCCCAGCATTTT.

This CDR3 reads CASSPQGPRGYGYTF. DNA for the CDR3: TGCGCCAGCAGCCCGCAGGGCCCAAGGGGCTATGGCTACACCTTC. This chain joins TRBV5-1 and TRBJ1-2, with a tentative D call TRBD1 (5 bases). CDR3 size: 15 residues. V dropped 4 bases and J dropped 4 bases, with 17 bases sitting between them. Germline CDR1 and CDR2: SGHRS and YFSETQ.

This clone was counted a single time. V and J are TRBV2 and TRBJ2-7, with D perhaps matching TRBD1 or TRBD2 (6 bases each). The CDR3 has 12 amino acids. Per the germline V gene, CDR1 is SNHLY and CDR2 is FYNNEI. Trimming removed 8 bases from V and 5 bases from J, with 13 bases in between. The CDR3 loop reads CASVRGVDEQYV. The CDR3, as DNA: TGTGCCAGCGTGAGGGGGGTGGACGAGCAGTACGTC.

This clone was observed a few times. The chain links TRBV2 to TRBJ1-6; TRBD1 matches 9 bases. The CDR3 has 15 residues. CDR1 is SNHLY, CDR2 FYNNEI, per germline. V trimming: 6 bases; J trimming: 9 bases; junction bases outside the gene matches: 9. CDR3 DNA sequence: TGTGCCAGCAGCGGACAGGGGATGGTGGGTTCACCCCTCCACTTT. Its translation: CASSGQGMVGSPLHF. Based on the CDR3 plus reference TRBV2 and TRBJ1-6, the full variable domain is EPEVTQTPSHQVTQMGQEVILRCVPISNHLYFYWYRQILGQKVEFLVSFYNNEISEKSEIFDDQFSVERPDGSNFTLKIRSTKLEDSAMYFCASSGQGMVGSPLHFGNGTRLTVT.

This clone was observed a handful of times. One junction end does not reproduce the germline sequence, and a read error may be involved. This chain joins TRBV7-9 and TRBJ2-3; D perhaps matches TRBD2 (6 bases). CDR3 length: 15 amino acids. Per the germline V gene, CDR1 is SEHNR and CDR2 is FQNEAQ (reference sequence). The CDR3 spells CSSSLAARATDTQYF. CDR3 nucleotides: TGTTCCAGCAGCTTAGCGGCTAGGGCAACAGATACGCAGTATTTT.

The CDR3 spells CASSTSDGDF. The DNA for the CDR3 is TGTGCCAGCAGCACGTCGGACGGAGACTTC. The chain has TRBV21-1 and TRBJ2-5. TRBV21-1 counts as a pseudogene. The CDR3 contains 10 residues.

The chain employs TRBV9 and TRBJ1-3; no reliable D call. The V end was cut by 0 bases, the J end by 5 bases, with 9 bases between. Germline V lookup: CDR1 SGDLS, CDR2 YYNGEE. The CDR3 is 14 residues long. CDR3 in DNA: TGTGCCAGCAGCGTAGCTCACGGACGAAACACCATATATTTT. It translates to CASSVAHGRNTIYF.

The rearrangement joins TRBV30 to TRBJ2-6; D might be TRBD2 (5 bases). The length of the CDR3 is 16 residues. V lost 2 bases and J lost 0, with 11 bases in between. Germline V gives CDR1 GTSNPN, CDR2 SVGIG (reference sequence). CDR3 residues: CAWSPGLSSGANVLTF. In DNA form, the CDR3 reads TGTGCCTGGAGTCCAGGACTCTCCTCTGGGGCCAACGTCCTGACTTTC.